These T cell receptor beta chains were read from a single sample in a study of brain metastases from non-small cell lung cancer. This table comes from immunoSEQ multiplex PCR, and its TCRdb copy is limited to in-frame clones, with some not included. The data contain 3,500 to 5,500 clones, roughly 83% of them singletons. Material: primary lung tumor tissue. The receptor source for this set is a donor aged 40 or over with non-small cell lung cancer. Each CDR3 is given with its conserved first and last residue. A D gene is named only where the DNA matches it firmly. For some rows the clone size is stated as once, few or many, or as a class when expanded; others skip it.

TRBV7-2,TRBD2,TRBJ2-6,.,TGTGCCAGCATGATGGGGGGGAGCTCTGGGGCCAACGTCCTGACTTTC,CASMMGGSSGANVLTF
TRBV4-3,.,TRBJ1-6,.,TGCGCCAGCAGCCAAGATACGGGGGCGAGTAATTCACCCCTCCACTTT,CASSQDTGASNSPLHF
TRBV6-6,TRBD1,TRBJ2-2,.,TGTGCCAGCAGTAGGGGGACAGGGGCCGACACCGGGGAGCTGTTTTTT,CASSRGTGADTGELFF
TRBV5-6,.,TRBJ1-5,.,TGTGCCAGCAGCTTTTTGGATAGCAATCAGCCCCAGCATTTT,CASSFLDSNQPQHF
TRBV12-3/TRBV12-4,.,TRBJ1-1,.,TGTGCCAGCAGTTTGTCCAGGGGTACTGAAGCTTTCTTT,CASSLSRGTEAFF
TRBV6-5,.,TRBJ1-1,few,TGTGCCAGCAGCTGGGACACGAACACTGAAGCTTTCTTT,CASSWDTNTEAFF
TRBV19,TRBD1,TRBJ1-2,.,TGTGCCAGTAGGATACCGGGACAGAACTATGGCTACACCTTC,CASRIPGQNYGYTF
TRBV5-1,.,TRBJ1-6,.,TGCGCCAGCAGCTTGGAACAGTATAATTCACCCCTCCACTTT,CASSLEQYNSPLHF
TRBV6-1,.,TRBJ1-6,.,TGTGTCAGCAGTGAAGTGGTTAATTCACCCCTCCACTTT,CVSSEVVNSPLHF
TRBV12-3/TRBV12-4,.,TRBJ1-2,.,TGTGCCAGCAGTCCTAACTATGGCTACACCTTC,CASSPNYGYTF
TRBV15,.,TRBJ2-3,.,TGTGCCACCAGCGGTGGGCTCCACACAGATACGCAGTATTTT,CATSGGLHTDTQYF
TRBV19,.,TRBJ1-1,.,TGTGCCAGTAGTATCGCTGTGGACACTGAAGCTTTCTTT,CASSIAVDTEAFF
TRBV28,.,TRBJ1-4,.,TGTGCCTGTGGGGGGCTGGGTGAAAAACTGTTTTTT,CACGGLGEKLFF
TRBV7-7,TRBD1,TRBJ2-2,.,TGTGCCAGCAGCTTGGATGGACAGGGGTATACCGGGGAGCTGTTTTTT,CASSLDGQGYTGELFF